Each of the 20 T cell receptor beta chains below was sequenced from the same sample in a study of shared clonotypes between healthy human individuals. The assay was immunoSEQ multiplex PCR, and TCRdb's table has in-frame clones only and misses some. The profile covers about 110,000 clones, with under 70% appearing a single time and approximately 25% taken by the ten largest. Sequenced: memory CD8+ T cells sorted from blood. Subset reported: CD45RO+ cells pooled with CCR7-negative TemRA cells. The origin of the receptors is a woman aged 30 to 39 in good health.

This clone was recorded only once. J is TRBJ2-2 and V is TRBV2; D ambiguous. The CDR3 loop spans 13 amino acids. The germline V gene encodes CDR1 SNHLY and CDR2 FYNNEI. V was cut by 7 bases and J by 2 bases, with 8 bases left in between. CDR3 DNA sequence: TGTGCCAGCATTCAAGTTAACACCGGGGAGCTGTTTTTT. Residues: CASIQVNTGELFF.

The gene calls are TRBV10-2 and TRBJ1-5; TRBD1 might be the D (6 bases). The CDR3 runs 16 residues. Germline V gene data show CDR1 as WSHSY and CDR2 as SAAADI. V lost 7 bases, J lost 5 bases, and 21 bases lay in between. The CDR3 reads CASMTGATGIHQPQHF. In DNA, the CDR3 is TGCGCCAGCATGACCGGGGCAACAGGGATCCATCAGCCCCAGCATTTT.

The rearrangement links TRBV11-2 to TRBJ2-7; TRBD2 matches 11 bases. The CDR3 spans 14 residues. The germline V gene has CDR1 SGHAT and CDR2 FQNNGV. Trimming cost V 4 bases and J 5 bases; bases outside gene matches: 4. The CDR3 loop is CASSSTSGRNEQYF. The CDR3 nucleotides are TGTGCCAGCAGCTCTACTAGCGGGAGAAACGAGCAGTACTTC.

This chain joins TRBV28 and TRBJ2-3, with a tentative D call TRBD2 (5 bases). V was cut by 3 bases and J by 11 bases, with 9 bases left in between. The CDR3 has 11 amino acids. Germline CDR1 reads MDHEN; CDR2 reads SYDVKM. The CDR3 DNA reads as TGTGCCAGCAGTTTCCGGGCGGGGCAGTATTTT. As protein: CASSFRAGQYF.

The J gene is TRBJ1-2, the V gene TRBV6-5; 9 bases line up with TRBD1. This CDR3 comprises 15 residues. J was trimmed by 4 bases and V by 6 bases; bases with no gene match: 9. Per the germline V gene, CDR1 is MNHEY and CDR2 is SVGAGI. CDR3: CASSRLTGGAYGYTF. In nucleotides, the CDR3 is TGTGCCAGCAGCAGGTTAACAGGGGGCGCCTATGGCTACACCTTC.

As DNA, the CDR3 is TGCGCCAGCAGCCAAGGCCGGTGGCAAGCCACCGGGGAGCTGTTTTTT. The encoded protein is CASSQGRWQATGELFF. The chain recombines TRBV4-1 with TRBJ2-2; no clear D. Germline loops: CDR1 MGHRA, CDR2 YSYEKL. There are 16 residues in the CDR3. V dropped 1 base and J dropped 4 bases, with 13 bases sitting between them.

This chain uses TRBV5-1 with TRBJ2-7, with 7 bases lining up with TRBD2. CDR1 SGHRS and CDR2 YFSETQ come from the germline V gene. The CDR3 totals 15 residues. Trimming removed 3 bases from V and 2 bases from J; junction bases left unmatched: 8. The CDR3 here is CASSSPSGETYEQYF. DNA of the CDR3: TGCGCCAGCAGCTCACCCAGCGGGGAGACCTACGAGCAGTACTTC.

The rearrangement uses TRBV25-1 and TRBJ1-5; 10 bases line up with TRBD1. The CDR3 runs 16 residues. CDR1 and CDR2 from the germline V gene are MGHDK and SYGVNS. V gave up 3 bases and J gave up 2 bases; unmatched junction bases: 4. The CDR3 coding sequence is TGTGCCAGCAGTGAGGCCGGGACAGGGGGCAATCAGCCCCAGCATTTT. It yields the protein CASSEAGTGGNQPQHF.

The rearrangement uses TRBV29-1 and TRBJ1-2; no firm D call. The CDR3 covers 12 residues. CDR1 and CDR2 from the germline V gene are SQVTM and ANQGSEA. Trimming took off 6 bases at V and 8 bases at J, with 16 bases between the two ends. The CDR3: CSVGLGEGGYTF. CDR3 DNA: TGCAGCGTCGGCCTTGGGGAGGGCGGCTACACCTTC. Looking up the rest from reference TRBV29-1 and TRBJ1-2 gives the full variable domain: SAVISQKPSRDICQRGTSLTIQCQVDSQVTMMFWYRQQPGQSLTLIATANQGSEATYESGFVIDKFPISRPNLTFSTLTVSNMSPEDSSIYLCSVGLGEGGYTFGSGTRLTVV.

The chain uses TRBV30 and TRBJ2-3; 13 bases fit TRBD2. V dropped 8 bases and J dropped 2; count of bases not matched to a gene: 7. The germline gives CDR1 GTSNPN, CDR2 SVGIG (reference sequence). The CDR3 sequence is 15 residues long. The CDR3 loop is CAGTSGRATTDTQYF. The DNA for the CDR3 is TGTGCCGGAACTAGCGGGAGGGCGACCACAGATACGCAGTATTTT.

The chain has TRBV12-2 and TRBJ1-2; the D call of TRBD1 is as the table states it, not checked on the DNA. TRBV12-2 is a documented pseudogene. The CDR3 covers 15 residues. The DNA for the CDR3 is TGTGCAAGTCGAGCCTGGACAGGCCCCATACATGGCTACACCTTC. Protein: CASRAWTGPIHGYTF.

In this sample, this clone turned up a few times. The gene calls are TRBV28 and TRBJ2-6; D may be TRBD1 (6 bases). The V end was cut by 2 bases, the J end by 10 bases, with 15 bases between. The germline gives CDR1 MDHEN, CDR2 SYDVKM. CDR3 length equals 15 residues. CDR3 amino acids: CASSLGRTGRNVLTF. In nucleotides, the CDR3 is TGTGCCAGCAGTTTAGGCCGTACAGGGCGAAACGTCCTGACTTTC.

This clone occurred many times. Within the sample, other DNA sequences also encode this same CDR3. This chain links TRBV15 with TRBJ1-4; 9 bases agree with TRBD1. Germline CDR1 LNHNV, CDR2 YYDKDF (reference sequence). The CDR3 consists of 14 residues. V shed 3 bases and J 4 bases; nucleotides not matched to a gene: 0. The CDR3 is CATSRGQGNEKLFF. CDR3 nucleotide sequence: TGTGCCACCAGCAGGGGACAGGGTAATGAAAAACTGTTTTTT.

The chain carries TRBV10-2 and TRBJ2-7; 11 positions match TRBD2. The germline V gene has CDR1 WSHSY and CDR2 SAAADI. This CDR3 region has 15 residues. With 5 bases clipped from V and 9 bases from J, the junction kept 12 bases outside the gene matches. The CDR3 DNA follows: TGCGCCAGCAGTCCGCTAGCGGGAGGAAACCAAGGGCAGTACTTC. This gives the protein CASSPLAGGNQGQYF.

The V and J genes are TRBV19 and TRBJ2-7; D perhaps matches TRBD2 (6 bases). The V and J ends lost 4 bases and 2 bases respectively, with 18 bases between them. The V gene's germline CDR1 is LNHDA and CDR2 SQIVND (reference sequence). The CDR3 contains 16 residues. The CDR3 region has the DNA TGTGCCAGTAGTACGGACCGGGGGAATACGGCCTACGAGCAGTACTTC. This sequence encodes CASSTDRGNTAYEQYF.

This sequence joins TRBV25-1 and TRBJ1-1; 7 bases map to TRBD1. CDR1 and CDR2 (germline): MGHDK, SYGVNS. Trimming took 6 bases from V and 7 from J; bases not matched to a gene: 8. The CDR3 is 13 residues long. CDR3 DNA: TGTGCCAGCAGGAGAGGGACAGCTATTGAAGCTTTCTTT. Translating it yields CASRRGTAIEAFF. Drawing the rest from reference TRBV25-1 and TRBJ1-1, the complete variable domain is EADIYQTPRYLVIGTGKKITLECSQTMGHDKMYWYQQDPGMELHLIHYSYGVNSTEKGDLSSESTVSRIRTEHFPLTLESARPSHTSQYLCASRRGTAIEAFFGQGTRLTVV.

The V and J genes are TRBV27 and TRBJ2-1; either TRBD1 or TRBD2 may supply D (5 bases each). V was clipped by 3 bases and J by 6 bases, with 12 bases between them. The germline V gene has CDR1 MNHEY and CDR2 SMNVEV (reference sequence). This CDR3 has 14 amino acids. CDR3 sequence reads: CASSLGDPFNEQFF. Written as DNA, the CDR3 is TGTGCCAGCAGTTTGGGGGACCCTTTCAATGAGCAGTTCTTC.

This chain connects TRBV7-8 to TRBJ2-3; D is ambiguous. Trimming pared 0 bases from V and 0 bases from J, leaving 13 bases between. Germline V gene data show CDR1 as SGHVS and CDR2 as FQNEAQ. This CDR3 has 17 residues. The CDR3 is CASSLAPTRLSTDTQYF. CDR3 bases: TGTGCCAGCAGCTTAGCCCCAACACGCCTCAGCACAGATACGCAGTATTTT.

The V gene is TRBV5-8, the J gene TRBJ2-1; D uncertain. Germline V CDR1 and CDR2: SGHTS, YDEGEE. The ends were cut back, 0 bases at V and 2 bases at J, with 3 bases in the middle. This CDR3 is 13 amino acids long. The CDR3 protein is CASSLAPYNEQFF. The CDR3 region has the DNA TGTGCCAGCAGCTTGGCCCCCTACAATGAGCAGTTCTTC.

The gene calls are TRBV19 and TRBJ2-2; TRBD2 agrees at 11 bases. In germline, CDR1 is LNHDA, CDR2 SQIVND (reference sequence). Trimming at V came to 3 bases and at J to 7 bases, leaving 4 bases not matched to a gene. The CDR3 runs to 15 residues. In nucleotides, the CDR3 is TGTGCCAGTAGTATTCTAGCGGGAGGCGGCGGGGAGCTGTTTTTT. Translating it yields CASSILAGGGGELFF.